Listed below are T cell receptor beta chains from one sample, sequenced in a study of STAT5B mutations in CD4+ large granular lymphocyte leukemia. Profiling relied on immunoSEQ multiplex PCR, and the TCRdb table lists in-frame clones only, not all of them. The repertoire holds more than 20,000 clones, with around 86% as singletons. Input material: CD4+ T cells from blood buffy coats. These receptors all stem from a human donor in good health. Each CDR3 is given with its conserved first and last residue. A D gene is named only where the DNA matches it firmly. Clone size is shown for a subset of rows, as once, few, many or a class of expanded clone.

J gene	clone size	V gene	D gene	CDR3 protein	CDR3 DNA
TRBJ1-2	NA	TRBV6-5	NA	CASSYSSIGVVYGYTF	TGTGCCAGCAGTTACTCAAGTATCGGGGTCGTCTATGGCTACACCTTC
TRBJ1-2	NA	TRBV28	TRBD1	CASSPTGFYGYTF	TGTGCCAGCAGCCCGACAGGGTTCTATGGCTACACCTTC
TRBJ1-3	NA	TRBV18	TRBD1	CASSHGQGKWTSGNTIYF	TGTGCCAGCTCCCATGGACAGGGGAAATGGACGTCTGGAAACACCATATATTTT
TRBJ2-5	NA	TRBV6-6	NA	CASSYGGSETQYF	TGTGCCAGCAGTTACGGGGGTTCCGAGACCCAGTACTTC
TRBJ2-5	NA	TRBV28	TRBD2	CASSFWTSTYIETQYF	TGTGCCAGCAGTTTCTGGACTAGTACCTATATCGAGACCCAGTACTTC
TRBJ2-1	NA	TRBV10-3	NA	CAISEGVGDEQFF	TGTGCCATCAGTGAGGGTGTGGGCGATGAGCAGTTCTTC
TRBJ1-2	NA	TRBV7-9	NA	CASSLEGNYGYTF	TGTGCCAGCAGCTTAGAGGGTAACTATGGCTACACCTTC
TRBJ1-5	NA	TRBV7-2	NA	CASSLGATEPQHF	TGTGCCAGCAGCTTAGGGGCAACTGAGCCCCAGCATTTT
TRBJ2-3	once	TRBV19	TRBD2	CASSEGTSADTQYF	TGTGCCAGTAGTGAGGGGACTAGCGCAGATACGCAGTATTTT
TRBJ2-7	NA	TRBV5-1	TRBD2	CASSLGFSGSLYEQYF	TGCGCCAGCAGCTTGGGATTTAGCGGGTCCCTTTACGAGCAGTACTTC
TRBJ2-7	NA	TRBV11-2	NA	CASSLGPAADAFGEQYF	TGTGCCAGCAGCTTAGGGCCCGCAGCGGACGCCTTCGGCGAGCAGTACTTC
TRBJ1-2	few	TRBV5-1	NA	CASSLGQGDGYTF	TGCGCCAGCAGCTTGGGCCAGGGTGATGGCTACACCTTC
TRBJ1-6	NA	TRBV7-8	NA	CASSSAGRRATNSPLHF	TGTGCCAGCAGCTCGGCGGGGCGCCGGGCAACTAATTCACCCCTCCACTTT
TRBJ1-4	few	TRBV11-3	NA	CASSRQASNEKLFF	TGTGCCAGCAGCCGACAGGCGTCTAATGAAAAACTGTTTTTT
TRBJ2-2	NA	TRBV19	TRBD2	CASSLAGGTGELFF	TGTGCCAGCTCTCTAGCGGGAGGCACCGGGGAGCTGTTTTTT
TRBJ1-6	NA	TRBV28	NA	CASSTLNSPLHF	TGTGCCAGCAGTACTCTTAATTCACCCCTCCACTTT
TRBJ1-6	once	TRBV27	NA	CASRDLLVSSYNSPLHF	TGTGCCAGCAGGGATCTTCTGGTGAGCTCCTATAATTCACCCCTCCACTTT
TRBJ2-1	NA	TRBV28	NA	CASSSRDEQFF	TGTGCCAGCAGTTCGCGGGATGAGCAGTTCTTC
TRBJ1-2	NA	TRBV19	NA	CASSRGGYGYTF	TGTGCCAGTTCCCGGGGGGGCTATGGCTACACCTTC
TRBJ2-1	NA	TRBV7-2	NA	CASSLKSGAAFYNEQFF	TGTGCCAGCAGCTTAAAATCGGGAGCGGCCTTCTACAATGAGCAGTTCTTC
TRBJ2-5	NA	TRBV30	NA	CAWSVQVVETQYF	TGTGCCTGGAGTGTACAGGTGGTGGAGACCCAGTACTTC
TRBJ1-1	NA	TRBV6-1	NA	CASSEMVWANTEAFF	TGTGCCAGCAGTGAAATGGTGTGGGCGAACACTGAAGCTTTCTTT
TRBJ1-3	NA	TRBV6-1	NA	CASTRARSGNTIYF	TGTGCCAGCACTCGGGCTAGGTCTGGAAACACCATATATTTT
TRBJ2-1	NA	TRBV5-5	NA	CASSWGRRSSYNEQFF	TGTGCCAGCAGCTGGGGCCGACGGTCCTCCTACAATGAGCAGTTCTTC
TRBJ1-3	NA	TRBV28	NA	CASSLPGGAEGNTIYF	TGTGCCAGCAGTCTACCTGGGGGGGCAGAAGGAAACACCATATATTTT
TRBJ2-7	NA	TRBV7-9	TRBD1	CASSFVKGQGSYEQYF	TGTGCCAGCAGCTTCGTTAAGGGACAGGGGTCCTACGAGCAGTACTTC
TRBJ1-2	NA	TRBV7-9	NA	CASSLAEGLLYGYTF	TGTGCCAGCAGCTTAGCCGAGGGGCTTTTGTATGGCTACACCTTC
TRBJ2-1	NA	TRBV29-1	TRBD2	CSVVPSGGHNEQFF	TGCAGCGTTGTACCAAGCGGGGGGCACAATGAGCAGTTCTTC
TRBJ2-5	NA	TRBV7-2	TRBD2	CASSLGLAGLRLETQYF	TGTGCCAGCAGCTTAGGGCTAGCGGGGTTAAGACTAGAGACCCAGTACTTC